Listed below are T cell receptor beta chains from one sample, sequenced in a study of cytomegalovirus exposure and HLA in healthy donors. Measured with immunoSEQ multiplex PCR; TCRdb has only the in-frame clones, and not every one. The data hold about 130,000 clones, with approximately 10% observed a single time. Material for sequencing was PBMCs. All receptors come from a woman between 18 and 30 years old in good health and CMV-seropositive. Each CDR3 is given with its conserved first and last residue. The order of the fields is CDR3 protein, J gene, V gene.

CDR3: CASSPRTGSYEQYF
J: TRBJ2-7
V: TRBV4-2

CDR3: CASSGGYSGDTEAFF
J: TRBJ1-1
V: TRBV6-1

CDR3: CARGRVPRGSNQPQHF
J: TRBJ1-5
V: TRBV28

CDR3: CASSSNTGTGHVLTF
J: TRBJ2-6
V: TRBV7-6

CDR3: CASQKTSGSYYEQYF
J: TRBJ2-7
V: TRBV6-6

CDR3: CASSRRQGRAFF
J: TRBJ1-1
V: TRBV28

CDR3: CASSFNSGGTDTQYF
J: TRBJ2-3
V: TRBV11-3

CDR3: CASRVRRAEGEQYF
J: TRBJ2-7
V: TRBV5-1

CDR3: CAWLAGGPRETQYF
J: TRBJ2-5
V: TRBV30

CDR3: CASSLTAYEQYF
J: TRBJ2-7
V: TRBV11-3

CDR3: CASSAQQGPYEQYF
J: TRBJ2-7
V: TRBV9

CDR3: CASSEEEGKLIDTIYF
J: TRBJ1-3
V: TRBV6-1

CDR3: CASDKQTF
J: TRBJ1-2
V: TRBV21-1

CDR3: CASSIGLGAYNEQFF
J: TRBJ2-1
V: TRBV19

CDR3: CASSFRQTAGTGELFF
J: TRBJ2-2
V: TRBV5-8

CDR3: CASSNQQGVTEAFF
J: TRBJ1-1
V: TRBV2

CDR3: CASSGLRGLADWNEQFF
J: TRBJ2-1
V: TRBV7-8

CDR3: CASSVATGQGAGEQFF
J: TRBJ2-1
V: TRBV9

CDR3: CASSVVDRGGSEAFF
J: TRBJ1-1
V: TRBV9